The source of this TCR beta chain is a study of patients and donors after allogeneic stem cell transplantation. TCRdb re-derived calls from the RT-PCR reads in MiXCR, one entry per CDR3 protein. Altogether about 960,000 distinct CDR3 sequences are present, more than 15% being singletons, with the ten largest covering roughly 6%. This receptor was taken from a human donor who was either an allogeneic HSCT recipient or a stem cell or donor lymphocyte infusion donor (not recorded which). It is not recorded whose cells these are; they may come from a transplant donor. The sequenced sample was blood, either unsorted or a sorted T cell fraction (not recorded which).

The CDR3 loop reads CASSQTKDRPRNTIYF. The DNA for the CDR3 is TGCGCCAGCAGCCAGACCAAGGACAGGCCTCGAAACACCATATATTTT. The chain is built from TRBV4-1 and TRBJ1-3; TRBD1 matches 7 bases. J gave up 5 bases and V 3 bases, and 10 bases lay outside the gene matches. The CDR3 runs to 16 residues. Germline V gene lookup returns CDR1 MGHRA and CDR2 YSYEKL.